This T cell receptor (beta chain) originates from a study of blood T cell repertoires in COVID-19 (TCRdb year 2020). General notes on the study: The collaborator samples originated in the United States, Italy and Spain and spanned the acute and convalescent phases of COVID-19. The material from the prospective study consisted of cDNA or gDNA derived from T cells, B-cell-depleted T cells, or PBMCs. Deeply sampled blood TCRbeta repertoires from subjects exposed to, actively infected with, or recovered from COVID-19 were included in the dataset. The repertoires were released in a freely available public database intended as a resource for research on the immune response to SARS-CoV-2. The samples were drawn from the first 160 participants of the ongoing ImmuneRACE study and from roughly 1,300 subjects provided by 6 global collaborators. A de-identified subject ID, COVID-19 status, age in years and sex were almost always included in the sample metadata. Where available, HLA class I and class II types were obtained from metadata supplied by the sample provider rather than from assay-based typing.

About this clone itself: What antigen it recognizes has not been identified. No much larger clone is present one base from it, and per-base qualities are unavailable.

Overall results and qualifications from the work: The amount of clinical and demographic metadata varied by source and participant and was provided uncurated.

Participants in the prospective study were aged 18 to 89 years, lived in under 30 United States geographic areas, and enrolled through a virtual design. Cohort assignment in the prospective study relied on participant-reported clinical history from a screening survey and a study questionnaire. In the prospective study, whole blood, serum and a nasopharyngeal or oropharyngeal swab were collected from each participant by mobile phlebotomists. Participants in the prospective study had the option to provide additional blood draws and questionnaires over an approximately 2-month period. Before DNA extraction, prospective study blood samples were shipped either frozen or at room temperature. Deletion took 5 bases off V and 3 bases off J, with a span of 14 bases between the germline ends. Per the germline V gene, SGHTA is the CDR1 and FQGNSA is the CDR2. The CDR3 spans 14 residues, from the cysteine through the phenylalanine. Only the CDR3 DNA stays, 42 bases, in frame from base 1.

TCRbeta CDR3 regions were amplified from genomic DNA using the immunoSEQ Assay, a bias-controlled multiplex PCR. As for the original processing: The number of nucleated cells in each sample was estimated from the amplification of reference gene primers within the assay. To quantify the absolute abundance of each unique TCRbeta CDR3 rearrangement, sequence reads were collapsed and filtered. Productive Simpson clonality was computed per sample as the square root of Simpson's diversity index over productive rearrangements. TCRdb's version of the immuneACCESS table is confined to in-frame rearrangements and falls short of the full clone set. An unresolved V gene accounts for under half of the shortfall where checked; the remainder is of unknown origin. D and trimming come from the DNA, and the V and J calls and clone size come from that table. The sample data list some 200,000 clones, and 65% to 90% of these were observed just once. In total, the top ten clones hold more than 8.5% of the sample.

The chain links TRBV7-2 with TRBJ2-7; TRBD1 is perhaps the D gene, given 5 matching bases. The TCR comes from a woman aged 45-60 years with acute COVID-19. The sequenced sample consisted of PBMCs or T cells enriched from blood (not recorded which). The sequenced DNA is TGTGCCAGCAGCCCCGGTTTGGGGCTCTACGAGCAGTACTTC. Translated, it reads CASSPGLGLYEQYF.